The 6 T cell receptor beta chains below were found in one sample sequenced in a study of regulatory T cells in long-lasting Graves disease. The time point: newly diagnosed GD, antithyroid drugs for less than 3 months. Following extraction of RNA from PBMCs, that RNA was used to make the TCR library. HTBI primers from iRepertoire and Arm-PCR of CDR3 regions yielded the TCR beta libraries. TCRdb processed the multiplex PCR reads anew with MiXCR; each CDR3 protein has one entry. The table includes 360,000 or so distinct CDR3 sequences, over 15% detected once. These same data were also listed under a study on T cells in Graves' hyperthyroidism and ophthalmopathy.

The sample here was peripheral blood mononuclear cells (PBMCs), taken at new diagnosis, from a patient treated with antithyroid drugs. These receptors all stem from a man aged 40-55 years with Graves disease.

This clonotype was picked up a small number of times. V usage is TRBV29-1 and J usage is TRBJ1-1, with D maybe TRBD1 (6 bases). The CDR3 spans 13 residues. With 3 bases removed from V and 4 bases from J, the gap between germline ends came to 12 bases. The germline V gene encodes CDR1 SQVTM and CDR2 ANQGSEA. In nucleotides, the CDR3 is TGCAGCGTTGACAGGGGCCGTAGCACTGAAGCTTTCTTT. Residues: CSVDRGRSTEAFF.

This clonotype was observed many times. The chain recombines TRBV27 with TRBJ2-3; D remains ambiguous. V was cut by 8 bases and J by 0 bases, with 15 bases left in between. The CDR3 sequence is 15 residues long. The germline V gene has CDR1 MNHEY and CDR2 SMNVEV (reference sequence). Here the CDR3 DNA reads TGTGCCAGCCTCAAGGGAAAAGATAGCACAGATACGCAGTATTTT. It codes for CASLKGKDSTDTQYF.

At least ten counts were recorded for this clonotype. The CDR3 nucleotides read TGTGCCAGCAGCCCAAGTGGGTATAGAAGGTTCTTC. As protein: CASSPSGYRRFF. The J gene is TRBJ2-1, the V gene TRBV28; no clear D gene. Germline CDR1 is MDHEN and CDR2 is SYDVKM. V was trimmed by 6 bases and J by 15 bases, leaving 18 bases between them. CDR3 length: 12 amino acids.

This clonotype has at least ten counts. V gene TRBV5-1 combines with J gene TRBJ2-7; D is possibly TRBD1 (6 bases). Trimming took off 7 bases at V and 1 base at J, with 18 bases between the two ends. The CDR3 totals 15 residues. Germline loops: CDR1 SGHRS, CDR2 YFSETQ. This CDR3 is CASSTSGTKSYEQYF. For the CDR3, the DNA is TGCGCCAGCTCGACGTCCGGGACAAAATCCTACGAGCAGTACTTC.

This clonotype was observed at least ten times. The J gene is TRBJ1-5, the V gene TRBV7-2; D perhaps matches TRBD1 (5 bases). V shed 2 bases and J shed 3 bases, with 11 bases lying between them. Germline values: CDR1 SGHTA, CDR2 FQGNSA. CDR3 length: 15 residues. DNA for the CDR3: TGTGCCAGCAGCTTAAACGGGGGGTACAATCAGCCCCAGCATTTT. Encoded protein: CASSLNGGYNQPQHF.

On this clonotype itself: This may be a read error: a much more frequent sequence differs by one nucleotide. The chain carries TRBV29-1 and TRBJ2-3; D assignment may be TRBD1 or TRBD2 (6 bases each). Germline CDR1 is SQVTM and CDR2 is ANQGSEA. V was cut by 7 bases and J by 8 bases, with 13 bases left in between. The CDR3 extends over 11 amino acids. The CDR3 bases are TGCAGCGCCCTAGGGGGAGGTACGCAGTATTTT. Its protein is CSALGGGTQYF.